This paragraph covers one TCR beta chain sequence. What it binds is not known. The data are from a study of T cell repertoires in ileal Crohn's disease. Study outcomes and limitations: Active smokers at surgery had more clonal expansions than non-smokers.

Adults with ileal or ileocolonic Crohn's disease and an indication for resection were eligible. CDR3 length: 18 residues. After removal of 0 bases from V and 5 bases from J, the junction contained 6 bases not matched to a gene. Germline lookup yields CDR1 LGHNA and CDR2 YSLEER. Some clones are missing from TCRdb's copy, which holds only in-frame ones; the method was immunoSEQ multiplex PCR. The sample shows tens of thousands of clones, roughly 81% of them seen only once. What was sequenced was ileal tissue. The TCR sequence derives from an adult with Crohn's disease. V is TRBV4-3 and J is TRBJ2-2; the match to TRBD2 covers 13 bases. The CDR3 sequence is CASSQDPTSGGATGELFF. Here the CDR3 DNA reads TGCGCCAGCAGCCAAGATCCCACTAGCGGGGGGGCTACCGGGGAGCTGTTTTTT.